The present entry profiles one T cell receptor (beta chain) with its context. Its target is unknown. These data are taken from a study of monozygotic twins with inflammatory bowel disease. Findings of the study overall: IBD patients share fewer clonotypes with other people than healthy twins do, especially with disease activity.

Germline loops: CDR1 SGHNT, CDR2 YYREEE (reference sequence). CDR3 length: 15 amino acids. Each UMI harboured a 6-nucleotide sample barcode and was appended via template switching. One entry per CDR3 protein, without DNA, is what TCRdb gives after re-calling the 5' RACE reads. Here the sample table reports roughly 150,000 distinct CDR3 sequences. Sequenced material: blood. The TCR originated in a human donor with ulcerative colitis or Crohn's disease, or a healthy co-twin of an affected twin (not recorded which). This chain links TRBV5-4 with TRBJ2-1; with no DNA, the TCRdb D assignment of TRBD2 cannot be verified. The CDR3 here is CASSSAGYTYNEQFF.